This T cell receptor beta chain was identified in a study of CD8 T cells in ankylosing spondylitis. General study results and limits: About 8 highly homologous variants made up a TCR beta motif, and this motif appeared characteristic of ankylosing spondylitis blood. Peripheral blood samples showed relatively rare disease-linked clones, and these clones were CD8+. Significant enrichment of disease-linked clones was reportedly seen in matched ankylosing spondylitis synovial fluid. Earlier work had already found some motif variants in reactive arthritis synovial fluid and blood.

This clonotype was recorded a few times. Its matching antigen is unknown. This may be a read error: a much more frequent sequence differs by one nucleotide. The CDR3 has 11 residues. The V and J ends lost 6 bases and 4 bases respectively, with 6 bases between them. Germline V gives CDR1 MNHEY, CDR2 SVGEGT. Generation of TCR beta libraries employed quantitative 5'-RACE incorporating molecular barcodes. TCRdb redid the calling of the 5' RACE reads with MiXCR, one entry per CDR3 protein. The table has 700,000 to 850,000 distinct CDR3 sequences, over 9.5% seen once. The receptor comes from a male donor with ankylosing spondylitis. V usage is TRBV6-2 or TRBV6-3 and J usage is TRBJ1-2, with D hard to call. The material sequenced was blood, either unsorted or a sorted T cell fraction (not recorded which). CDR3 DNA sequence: TGTGCCAGCAGCTGGACCTATGGCTACACCTTC. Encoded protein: CASSWTYGYTF.